This TCR beta chain was captured in a study of blood T cell repertoires in COVID-19 (dated by TCRdb to 2018 to 2021). Regarding the complete study: Samples from collaborators originated in the United States, Italy and Spain and spanned both the acute and convalescent phases of COVID-19. The samples were drawn from two sources: the first 160 participants of the ongoing ImmuneRACE study, and about 1,300 subjects contributed by 6 global collaborators. The material from the prospective study consisted of cDNA or gDNA derived from T cells, B-cell-depleted T cells, or PBMCs. Where available, HLA class I and class II types were obtained from metadata supplied by the sample provider rather than from assay-based typing. The repertoires were released in a freely available public database meant as a resource for research on the immune response to SARS-CoV-2. Subjects who had been exposed to COVID-19, were actively infected with it, or had recovered from it provided the deeply sampled blood TCRbeta repertoires that made up the dataset. Sample metadata almost always included a de-identified subject ID, COVID-19 status, age in years and sex.

Including cysteine and phenylalanine, the CDR3 has 18 amino acids. Of the read, only the CDR3 DNA is kept; its 54 bases are in frame from base 1. Per the germline V gene, SGHTA is the CDR1 and FQGTGA is the CDR2. V loses 4 bases at its end and J loses 4 bases; junction bases beyond the gene matches: 12. In the case of this clone: The antigen it recognizes is unknown. Per-base qualities were not stored, and no clone one base away is much larger.

The collaborating institutions used their own protocols to collect whole blood in K2EDTA tubes. Collaborator samples were shipped for TCRbeta analysis as frozen whole blood, isolated PBMCs, or DNA extracted from either sample type. The immunoSEQ Assay, a bias-controlled multiplex PCR, was used to amplify TCRbeta CDR3 regions from genomic DNA. Per the source publication's procedure: The number of nucleated cells in each sample was estimated from the amplification of reference gene primers within the assay. To quantify the absolute abundance of each unique TCRbeta CDR3 rearrangement, sequence reads were collapsed and filtered. For each sample, productive Simpson clonality was calculated by taking the square root of Simpson's diversity index across productive rearrangements. TCRdb mirrors the immuneACCESS table, restricted to in-frame sequences. Some clones are absent from its copies; in checked studies, under half trace to an unresolved V gene, and the reason for the others is unknown. V and J calls and clone size are given by that table; D and trimming were obtained from the DNA. The table for this sample lists over 85,000 clones; about 89% of them were counted only once. The leading ten clones occupy about 20% of the sample.

What the study reported, not specific to this receptor: The quantity of clinical and demographic metadata differed by source and by participant and was supplied without curation.

This TCR was recovered from a human donor in a cohort sampled during active COVID-19. Sequenced input: peripheral blood. This receptor chain uses TRBV7-3 and TRBJ2-5, and TRBD2 matches 13 of the central bases. The CDR3 is CASSSIPMGLAGPETQYF. The nucleotide sequence reads TGTGCCAGCAGCTCGATTCCAATGGGACTAGCGGGACCAGAGACCCAGTACTTC.